The 17 T cell receptor beta chains below all came from one sample that was sequenced in a study of blood T cell repertoires in COVID-19. Clones were sequenced by immunoSEQ multiplex PCR, and TCRdb holds only the in-frame ones, with some missing. Of approximately 89,000 clones listed, nearly 95% are singletons. Specimen: peripheral blood. The receptors shown here come from a human donor with active COVID-19. The donor label of this sample is uncertain.

The V gene is TRBV4-2, the J gene TRBJ2-5, with TRBD2 identical over 10 bases. CDR3 size: 16 residues. Trimming took 4 bases from V and 5 from J; bases not matched to a gene: 10. Germline V gene lookup returns CDR1 LGHNA and CDR2 YNFKEQ. CDR3 bases: TGTGCCAGCAGCCCAACGCAGCGGGGGGGCCTGGAGACCCAGTACTTC. Its protein is CASSPTQRGGLETQYF.

This chain joins TRBV4-1 and TRBJ2-3, with 15 bases matching TRBD2. V dropped 3 bases and J dropped 13; count of bases not matched to a gene: 5. There are 14 residues in the CDR3. Germline V gene sequence: CDR1 MGHRA, CDR2 YSYEKL. The CDR3 DNA sequence: TGCGCCAGCAGCCAGACCCGGACTAGCGGGGGGGAGTATTTT. It is translated as CASSQTRTSGGEYF.

This clone was seen just once. The V call is TRBV29-1, the J call TRBJ2-5, with D tentatively TRBD2 (6 bases). The CDR3 runs to 12 residues. Trimming removed 7 bases at V and 2 bases at J, with 11 bases between. Germline CDR1 SQVTM, CDR2 ANQGSEA. This chain's CDR3 is CSGGGTQETQYF. In nucleotides, the CDR3 is TGCAGCGGAGGTGGGACTCAAGAGACCCAGTACTTC.

V and J are TRBV9 and TRBJ1-3; D remains ambiguous. The ends were cut back, 1 base at V and 2 bases at J, with 7 bases in the middle. In germline, CDR1 is SGDLS, CDR2 YYNGEE. This CDR3 has 14 residues. This chain's CDR3 is CASSVSDAGNTIYF. CDR3 bases: TGTGCCAGCAGCGTATCAGATGCTGGAAACACCATATATTTT.

The chain carries TRBV6-5 and TRBJ2-5, with no clear D. The CDR3 contains 11 residues. The ends were cut back, 7 bases at V and 5 bases at J, with 8 bases in the middle. Germline V CDR1 and CDR2: MNHEY, SVGAGI. CDR3 residues: CASMRSETQYF. DNA of the CDR3: TGTGCCAGCATGAGGTCGGAGACCCAGTACTTC.

The gene calls are TRBV11-3 and TRBJ2-7; 14 bases align to TRBD2. Germline CDR1 reads SGHNT; CDR2 reads YENEEA. The CDR3 is 17 amino acids. Trimming took 1 base from V and 3 from J; bases not matched to a gene: 5. CDR3 loop: CASSLGLAGGPLYEQYF. The CDR3 DNA follows: TGTGCCAGCAGCTTAGGACTAGCGGGAGGGCCACTCTACGAGCAGTACTTC.

The J gene is TRBJ2-5, the V gene TRBV7-9, with D possibly matching TRBD2 (5 bases). The length of the CDR3 is 14 residues. The V gene lost 4 bases and the J gene lost 4 bases, with 13 bases spanning the gap. The germline CDR1 and CDR2 sequences are SEHNR and FQNEAQ (reference sequence). The CDR3 region is CASSSGRVGETQYF. CDR3 DNA: TGTGCCAGCAGCTCCGGGCGGGTGGGAGAGACCCAGTACTTC. Looking up the rest from reference TRBV7-9 and TRBJ2-5 gives the full variable domain: DTGVSQNPRHKITKRGQNVTFRCDPISEHNRLYWYRQTLGQGPEFLTYFQNEAQLEKSRLLSDRFSAERPKGSFSTLEIQRTEQGDSAMYLCASSSGRVGETQYFGPGTRLLVL.

The rearrangement uses TRBV24-1 and TRBJ2-3; tentative D call: TRBD1 (7 bases). The CDR3 sequence is 15 residues long. Trimming removed 4 bases from V and 2 bases from J, with 12 bases in between. Per the germline V gene, CDR1 is KGHDR and CDR2 is SFDVKD. The CDR3 nucleotides read TGTGCCACCAGTGACGCGGGACAGTTCACAGATACGCAGTATTTT. This sequence encodes CATSDAGQFTDTQYF.

The chain joins TRBV3-1 (or the pseudogene TRBV3-2) to TRBJ1-6, with D perhaps TRBD1 (5 bases). Germline CDR1 reads LGHDT; CDR2 reads YNNKEL (reference sequence). The CDR3 runs to 14 residues. V was cut by 8 bases and J by 10 bases, with 18 bases left in between. CDR3 protein: CASHFGRGKSPLHF. The CDR3 region has the DNA TGTGCCAGCCACTTTGGGAGGGGAAAGTCACCCCTCCACTTT.

The rearrangement joins TRBV4-3 to TRBJ1-2; weak D call: TRBD1 (5 bases). CDR1 is LGHNA and CDR2 is YSLEER in the germline V gene. The germline V and J ends were trimmed by 0 bases and 7 bases, with 15 bases remaining between them. The CDR3 runs to 15 residues. This chain's CDR3 is CASSQERGLESGYTF. CDR3 sequence (DNA): TGCGCCAGCAGCCAAGAGCGGGGCCTGGAAAGTGGCTACACCTTC.

The gene calls are TRBV7-2 and TRBJ1-1; perhaps TRBD1 as D (6 bases). The CDR3 consists of 15 residues. The V end was cut by 5 bases, the J end by 0 bases, with 13 bases between. The germline gives CDR1 SGHTA, CDR2 FQGNSA. CDR3 DNA sequence: TGTGCCAGCAGCCCACTTACAGGGCTGAACACTGAAGCTTTCTTT. Its protein product is CASSPLTGLNTEAFF.

The CDR3 loop is CASSLYLAGGLLSDTQYF. DNA of the CDR3: TGTGCCAGCAGTTTATACCTAGCCGGGGGATTATTATCAGATACGCAGTATTTT. The V and J genes are TRBV27 and TRBJ2-3; a weak D match, TRBD2 (6 bases). The CDR3 has 18 residues. CDR1 is MNHEY and CDR2 is SMNVEV in the germline V gene (reference sequence). V was shortened by 1 base and J by 4 bases, with 21 bases between the two germline ends.

The V gene is TRBV11-3, the J gene TRBJ1-1; D is unclear. CDR1 and CDR2 (germline): SGHNT, YENEEA. The CDR3 loop spans 14 amino acids. V gave up 1 base and J gave up 1 base, with 7 bases separating them. CDR3 sequence (DNA): TGTGCCAGCAGCTTAGTAGTCTCGAACACTGAAGCTTTCTTT. This gives the protein CASSLVVSNTEAFF.

The CDR3 DNA reads TGTGCCAGCAGCTCGCAGGGGGATGGGAATTCACCCCTCCACTTT. Residues: CASSSQGDGNSPLHF. The J gene is TRBJ1-6, the V gene TRBV7-2, with TRBD1 matching over 7 bases. With 4 bases clipped from V and 7 bases from J, the junction kept 7 bases outside the gene matches. Germline assignment: CDR1 SGHTA and CDR2 FQGNSA. The CDR3 sequence is 15 residues long.

As for this clone: At one end the junction does not follow the germline gene, possibly because of a read error. The chain links TRBV7-9 to TRBJ1-4; tentatively, D is TRBD1 (5 bases). The length of the CDR3 is 15 residues. The germline V gene has CDR1 SEHNR and CDR2 FQNEAQ (reference sequence). The CDR3 DNA sequence: TGTGCCAGCAGCTCCGGGACTTTAACTAGTGAAAAACTGTTTTTT. It specifies CASSSGTLTSEKLFF. Full variable domain (missing parts from reference TRBV7-9 and TRBJ1-4): DTGVSQNPRHKITKRGQNVTFRCDPISEHNRLYWYRQTLGQGPEFLTYFQNEAQLEKSRLLSDRFSAERPKGSFSTLEIQRTEQGDSAMYLCASSSGTLTSEKLFFGSGTQLSVL.

This clone was seen more than once but under ten times. This sequence joins TRBV2 and TRBJ2-3, with TRBD1 identical over 8 bases. The germline CDR1 and CDR2 sequences are SNHLY and FYNNEI. The trim removed 7 bases at V and 0 bases at J, leaving 3 bases unmatched. This CDR3 is 14 amino acids long. CDR3 sequence: CASIRTGSTDTQYF. The CDR3, as DNA: TGTGCCAGCATCAGGACAGGGAGCACAGATACGCAGTATTTT.

The chain has TRBV4-2 and TRBJ2-7; 9 bases map to TRBD1. The CDR3 has 15 residues. The germline gives CDR1 LGHNA, CDR2 YNFKEQ. The ends lost 1 base at V and 4 bases at J; junction bases unmatched: 5. The CDR3 region has the DNA TGTGCCAGCAGCCAAGCCGGACAGGGGTTATACGAGCAGTACTTC. Translating gives CASSQAGQGLYEQYF.